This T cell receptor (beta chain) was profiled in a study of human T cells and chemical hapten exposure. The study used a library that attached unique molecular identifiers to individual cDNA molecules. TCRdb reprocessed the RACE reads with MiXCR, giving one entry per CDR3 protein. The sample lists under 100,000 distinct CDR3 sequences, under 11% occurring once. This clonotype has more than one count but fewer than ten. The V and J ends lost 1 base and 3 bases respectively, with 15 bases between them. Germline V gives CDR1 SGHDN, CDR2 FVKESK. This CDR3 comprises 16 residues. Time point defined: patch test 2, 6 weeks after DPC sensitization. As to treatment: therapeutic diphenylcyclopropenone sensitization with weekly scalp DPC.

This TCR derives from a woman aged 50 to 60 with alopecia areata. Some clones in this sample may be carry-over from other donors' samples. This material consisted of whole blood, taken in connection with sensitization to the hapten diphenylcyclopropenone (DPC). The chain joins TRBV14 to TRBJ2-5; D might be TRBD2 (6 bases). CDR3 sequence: CASSQGVISGKETQYF. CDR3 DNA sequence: TGTGCCAGCAGCCAAGGGGTGATTAGCGGAAAAGAGACCCAGTACTTC.